This TCR beta chain was captured by sequencing in a study of esophageal squamous cell carcinoma under preoperative chemotherapy. Study-wide results and caveats: After treatment, tumor-infiltrating lymphocytes seemed to come partly from incoming peripheral T cells, not only local changes. After paclitaxel-nedaplatin, abundant clones were more likely to contract than amplify.

Time point here: before preoperative PTX-NDP chemotherapy. MiXCR, applied by TCRdb to the PCR reads, yields one record per CDR3 protein. The sample gives approximately 16,000 distinct CDR3 sequences, around half of which show up once; approximately 28% is in the top ten. By its share, this clonotype is medium-sized. Antigen specificity is unknown. This receptor was identified in a human donor with esophageal squamous cell carcinoma. The donor label of this sample is uncertain. Sampling took place from a patient given preoperative chemotherapy.

The CDR3 reads CASSLSGGTDTQYF. In nucleotides, the CDR3 is TGTGCCAGCAGCTTAAGTGGAGGCACAGATACGCAGTATTTT. This chain joins TRBV7-3 and TRBJ2-3; D gene unclear. V was clipped by 1 base and J by 1 base, with 6 bases between them. The CDR3 has 14 amino acids. The V gene's germline CDR1 is SGHTA and CDR2 FQGTGA. Variable domain in full (rest from reference TRBV7-3 and TRBJ2-3): GAGVSQTPSNKVTEKGKYVELRCDPISGHTALYWYRQSLGQGPEFLIYFQGTGAADDSGLPNDRFFAVRPEGSVSTLKIQRTERGDSAVYLCASSLSGGTDTQYFGPGTRLTVL.